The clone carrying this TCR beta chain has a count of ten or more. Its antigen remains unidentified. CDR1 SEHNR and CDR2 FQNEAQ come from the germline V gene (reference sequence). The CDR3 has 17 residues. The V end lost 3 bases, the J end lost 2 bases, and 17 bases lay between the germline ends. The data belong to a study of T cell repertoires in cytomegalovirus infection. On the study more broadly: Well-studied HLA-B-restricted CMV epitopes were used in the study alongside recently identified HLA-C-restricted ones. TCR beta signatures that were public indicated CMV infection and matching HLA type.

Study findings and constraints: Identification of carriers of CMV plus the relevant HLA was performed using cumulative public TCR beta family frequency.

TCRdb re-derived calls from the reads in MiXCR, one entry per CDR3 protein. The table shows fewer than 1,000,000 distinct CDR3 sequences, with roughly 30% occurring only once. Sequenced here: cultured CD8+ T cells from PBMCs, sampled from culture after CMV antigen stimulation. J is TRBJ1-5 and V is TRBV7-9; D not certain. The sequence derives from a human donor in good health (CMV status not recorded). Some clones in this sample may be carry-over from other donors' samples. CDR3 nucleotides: TGTGCCAGCAGCTTGGGTGAGAGTCTGAGGGGCAATCAGCCCCAGCATTTT. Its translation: CASSLGESLRGNQPQHF.